The 17 T cell receptor delta chains below were found in one sample sequenced in a study of γδ T cells in repeated Plasmodium falciparum infection. Gammadelta T cells were flow-sorted from PBMC into Vgamma9/Vdelta2+ and Vdelta2-negative populations for bulk analysis. TCRdb reran clone calling via CATT on the multiplex PCR reads. The sample has some 100,000 delta-chain clones, over 1.3% seen once. Sequenced: gamma-delta T cells from blood. The receptors originated from a pool of human donors (malaria-infected and uninfected, not separated).

This clone was observed at least ten times. The rearrangement links TRDV1 to TRDJ1; 12 bases line up with TRDD3. The J gene, missing from TCRdb, was assigned here through DNA to germline matching. Trimming took 5 bases from V and 0 from J; bases not matched to a gene: 13. Germline assignment: CDR1 TSWWSYY and CDR2 QGS. The CDR3 consists of 19 residues. CDR3 bases: TGTGCTCTTGGGAACCTGGCACTGGGGGATACTGGGAACACCGATAAACTCATCTTT. This encodes CALGNLALGDTGNTDKLIF.

Of note for this clone: This DNA's translation differs at residue 8 from TCRdb's protein, which comes from a much larger clone; a read error is likely, and the protein shown is translated from the DNA. The chain couples TRDV1 to TRDJ1; possibly TRDD3 for D (5 bases). The CDR3 is 11 residues long. The germline V gene encodes CDR1 TSWWSYY and CDR2 QGS. Trimming cost V 9 bases and J 10 bases, with 15 bases left between them. The CDR3 protein is CALLIRGRLIF. CDR3 coding DNA: TGTGCTCTCCTTATACGGGGTAGACTCATCTTT.

This clone was counted between two and nine times. The protein given by TCRdb reflects a much larger clone and differs at residue 6 from this DNA's translation, likely from a read error; the protein shown is the DNA's translation. The rearrangement joins TRDV2 to TRDJ1; D gene uncertain. Assignment of the J gene here rests on matching the DNA to germline, because TCRdb gives none. Germline CDR1 reads GEAIGNYY; CDR2 reads EKD. The CDR3 is 14 residues long. V lost 3 bases and J lost 2, with 12 bases in between. CDR3 region: CACDRRIKTDKLIF. In DNA, the CDR3 is TGTGCCTGTGACCGGAGGATTAAGACCGATAAACTCATCTTT.

A word on this clone: A much larger clone lies a single base off, so this may be a read error. The chain has TRDV1 and TRDJ1; 11 bases align to TRDD3. TCRdb does not report a J gene; here it was assigned by matching the DNA to germline references. The CDR3 spans 19 residues. Per the germline V gene, CDR1 is TSWWSYY and CDR2 is QGS. Here the CDR3 DNA reads TGTGCTTTTGGGGAAAGGCCGTGGCCTGGGGGATACAACACCGATAAACTCATCTTT. Translating it yields CAFGERPWPGGYNTDKLIF.

In the case of this clone: The protein recorded in TCRdb matches a much larger clone and deviates from this DNA's translation at residue 3, suggesting a read error; the protein here is obtained by translating the DNA. The chain has TRDV2 and TRDJ1, with 13 nucleotides matching TRDD3. Germline matching of the DNA provided the J gene here, since TCRdb leaves it blank. V lost 9 bases to trimming and J lost 3 bases; unmatched junction nucleotides: 21. The CDR3 totals 19 residues. CDR1 and CDR2 (germline): GEAIGNYY, EKD. CDR3 protein: CARSTSPKTGGYASDKLIF. As DNA, the CDR3 is TGTGCCCGTTCTACTTCACCCAAAACTGGGGGATACGCTTCCGATAAACTCATCTTT.

On this clone itself: TCRdb lists the protein of a much larger clone for this DNA, which differs at residue 18, so this is likely a read error; the protein given here is translated from the DNA itself. The V call is TRDV1, the J call TRDJ1, with D perhaps TRDD3 (7 bases). The J gene is absent in TCRdb and was assigned here via DNA matching to germline. V was trimmed by 0 bases and J by 4 bases, leaving 45 bases between them. Germline loops: CDR1 TSWWSYY, CDR2 QGS. This CDR3 has 26 amino acids. In DNA form, the CDR3 reads TGTGCTCTTGGGGAACTTAGGGGCCGTTTTATCCTACCTATTGAGTACTGGAGGATACGGATCGATAAACTCATCTTT. Translating gives CALGELRGRFILPIEYWRIRIDKLIF.

This clone was counted at least ten times. The sample has other DNA sequences that encode this CDR3 too. The CDR3 nucleotides are TGTGCTCTTGGGGAACTCGCCTTTCCATTACTGGGGGATACGGGGACAGCACAACTCTTCTTT. It encodes CALGELAFPLLGDTGTAQLFF. The chain employs TRDV1 and TRDJ2; TRDD3 agrees at 13 bases. CDR1 is TSWWSYY, CDR2 QGS, per germline. With 0 bases clipped from V and 4 bases from J, the junction kept 14 bases outside the gene matches. This CDR3 is 21 amino acids long.

This clone came up a few times. A much larger clone differs from this one at a single base, so this may be a read error. The V segment is TRDV1, and no J call was made; the table gives TRDD3 as D, unverified against the DNA. CDR1 and CDR2 from the germline V gene are TSWWSYY and QGS. The CDR3 has 22 residues. DNA of the CDR3: TGTGCTCTTGGGGAACAGACCCTTCTTTCCTCCGTACTGGTGAACAAGGGGAGTAAACTCATCTTC. As protein: CALGEQTLLSSVLVNKGSKLIF.

A few counts support this clone. This sequence is one base from a far larger clone and is likely a read error. Within the sample, other DNA sequences also encode this same CDR3. The rearrangement uses TRDV1 and TRDJ1; maybe TRDD2 (6 bases). TCRdb does not report a J gene; here it was assigned by matching the DNA to germline references. The CDR3 sequence is 21 residues long. Germline V gene data show CDR1 as TSWWSYY and CDR2 as QGS. V shed 0 bases and J shed 6 bases, with 32 bases lying between them. For the CDR3, the DNA is TGTGCTCTTGGGGAACTACTCCTACGTGGCTCTGGAGGCCTCTCCCCCCATAAACTCATCTTT. Protein product: CALGELLLRGSGGLSPHKLIF.

This clone turned up a few times. The rearrangement uses TRDV1 and TRDJ1; tentatively, D is TRDD3 (6 bases). No J gene is reported in TCRdb; it was inferred here by comparing the DNA with germline. Per germline, CDR1 TSWWSYY and CDR2 QGS. Trimming removed 2 bases from V and 0 bases from J, with 31 bases in between. The length of the CDR3 is 22 residues. CDR3 sequence reads: CALGETLSPYRMRGFNTDKLIF. DNA for the CDR3: TGTGCTCTTGGGGAAACCCTAAGTCCCTACAGGATGAGGGGATTCAACACCGATAAACTCATCTTT.

Of note for this clone: The protein that TCRdb holds for this DNA derives from a much larger clone and differs from the translated DNA at residue 14, which likely indicates a read error; the protein shown here is translated from the DNA. The genes are TRDV2 and TRDJ1; possible D gene TRDD3, 6 bases. TCRdb does not report a J gene; here it was assigned by matching the DNA to germline references. V lost 3 bases to trimming and J lost 3 bases, with 28 bases between them. Per germline, CDR1 GEAIGNYY and CDR2 EKD. The CDR3 totals 19 residues. The CDR3 DNA reads as TGTGCCTGTGACTCGATAGGCCGGCCCATGGCTGGGGTCGCCGATAAACTCATCTTT. Its translation: CACDSIGRPMAGVADKLIF.

This clone came up a few times. The mismatch at residue 8 between this DNA's translation and the TCRdb protein of a much larger clone likely reflects a read error; the protein shown is translated from the DNA. The gene calls are TRDV2 and TRDJ1; a possible D gene is TRDD3 (6 bases). Germline V lookup: CDR1 GEAIGNYY, CDR2 EKD. CDR3 length: 15 amino acids. The ends were cut back, 0 bases at V and 0 bases at J, with 10 bases in the middle. This chain's CDR3 is CACDTGDSYTDKLIF. DNA for the CDR3: TGTGCCTGTGACACCGGGGATTCGTACACCGATAAACTCATCTTT.

This clone turned up a few times. A much larger clone differs from this one at a single base, so this may be a read error. This sequence joins TRDV1 and TRDJ1; 7 positions match TRDD3. Germline CDR1 and CDR2: TSWWSYY and QGS. The CDR3 is 19 residues long. The DNA for the CDR3 is TGTGCTCTTGGGGAACTAGCTTACTACTGGGGCCCAAAGGACGATAAACACATCTTT. Translating gives CALGELAYYWGPKDDKHIF.

A few counts support this clone. The protein TCRdb gives is from a much larger clone and does not agree with this DNA's translation at residue 5, likely a read error; the protein shown here comes from the DNA. The chain has TRDV2 and TRDJ1, with TRDD3 identical over 12 bases. Germline V gene data show CDR1 as GEAIGNYY and CDR2 as EKD. V was pared by 3 bases and J by 1 base, with 14 bases of the junction left unmatched. CDR3 length: 19 amino acids. The CDR3, as DNA: TGTGCCTGTGACGCCGGACTGGGGGATACCCTAGCGGGCACCGATAAACTCATCTTT. It is translated as CACDAGLGDTLAGTDKLIF.

This clone came up a few times. This DNA translates differently at residue 11 from the TCRdb protein, which is that of a much larger clone; a read error is likely, and the protein shown is the DNA's own translation. This chain links TRDV1 with TRDJ1; D could derive from TRDD1 or TRDD3 (7 bases each). Matching the DNA to germline supplied the J gene, which TCRdb does not give. Trimming left V 4 bases short and J 3 bases short, with 27 bases between. Germline V gene data show CDR1 as TSWWSYY and CDR2 as QGS. The CDR3 has 19 residues. The CDR3 loop reads CALGGQIVLGGRKSDKLIF. In DNA, the CDR3 is TGTGCTCTTGGGGGACAAATAGTCCTGGGGGGTAGGAAATCCGATAAACTCATCTTT.

As to this clone: The protein in TCRdb stems from a much larger clone and differs at residue 8 from this DNA's translation, likely a read error; here the protein is translated from the DNA. This sequence joins TRDV1 and TRDJ1, with 9 bases that match TRDD2. The J gene, missing from TCRdb, was assigned here through DNA to germline matching. Germline CDR1 is TSWWSYY and CDR2 is QGS. The V gene end was trimmed by 1 base and the J gene end by 0 bases; junction bases not matched to a gene: 24. The CDR3 runs to 23 residues. CDR3: CALGEHCYRPSYSYGGYTDKLIF. In DNA, the CDR3 is TGTGCTCTTGGGGAACATTGTTATAGGCCTTCCTACTCCTACGGGGGATACACCGATAAACTCATCTTT.

With respect to this clone: The protein given by TCRdb reflects a much larger clone and differs at residue 14 from this DNA's translation, likely from a read error; the protein shown is the DNA's translation. The CDR3 DNA reads TGTGCTCTTGGGGACTATCTTGCCTCTCACACCGATAAATTCATCTTT. It specifies CALGDYLASHTDKFIF. J gene calling gave no result, while the V gene is TRDV1; TRDD3 reflects the table's D call only, with no check against the DNA. The germline V gene has CDR1 TSWWSYY and CDR2 QGS. The CDR3 contains 16 residues.